This is a list of T cell receptor beta chains from one sample in a study of T-cell reconstitution after alpha-beta-depleted transplantation in children. From the PCR reads, TCRdb called clonotypes with MiXCR, one entry per CDR3 protein. The data show 700,000 to 850,000 distinct CDR3 sequences, around 15% seen once. Here the sequenced sample was PBMCs, mostly from graft donor cells, taken 360 days after TCRalphabeta/CD19-depleted stem cell transplant. Source of these receptors: a male patient between 10 and 17 years old who had a stem cell transplant for acute lymphoblastic leukemia, so the T cells may come from the graft donor. The CDR3 runs from the conserved cysteine through the conserved F or W. Clone size is not always given. Where it is, it says once, few, many or a class for expanded clones.

V: TRBV10-2
size: few
CDR3: CASSESGLSTQYF

V: TRBV5-1
size: many
CDR3: CASSFSGTNSYEQYF

V: TRBV24-1
size: NA
CDR3: CATSDFEREASYNEQFF

V: TRBV6-1
size: NA
CDR3: CASSGVVDSRNEQFF

V: TRBV12-3/TRBV12-4
size: few
CDR3: CASSPDRVGPKNIQYF

V: TRBV15
size: NA
CDR3: CATSRDHGRYQPQHF

V: TRBV2
size: few
CDR3: CASSEGQGFYEQYF

V: TRBV12-3/TRBV12-4
size: NA
CDR3: CASSLRRRDPVLALGTQYF

V: TRBV18
size: NA
CDR3: CASSADRGKTEAFF

V: TRBV20-1
size: NA
CDR3: CSARGAGGSWYNEQFF

V: TRBV27
size: NA
CDR3: CASSFGVGEKLFF

V: TRBV7-9
size: few
CDR3: CASRRLNTEAFF

V: TRBV15
size: few
CDR3: CATSRRRTSGRPAQYF

V: TRBV5-4
size: NA
CDR3: CASRPASLLNNEQFF

V: TRBV5-1
size: many
CDR3: CASSLVGQSYNEQFF

V: TRBV5-1
size: NA
CDR3: CASSLSRLAGPLSWEQYF

V: TRBV24-1
size: few
CDR3: CAPRIRASTDTQYF

V: TRBV11-2
size: NA
CDR3: CASSLAGPDNEQFF

V: TRBV27
size: few
CDR3: CASRAEGYPAGPSRGYTF

V: TRBV9
size: NA
CDR3: CASSVADWVLDEQFF

V: TRBV10-3
size: many
CDR3: CAISERNQETQYF

V: TRBV5-5
size: NA
CDR3: CASSFIGASEQYF

V: TRBV20-1
size: NA
CDR3: CSAKILLVAGNEQFF

V: TRBV29-1
size: few
CDR3: CSVRQGTYGYTF

V: TRBV4-1
size: NA
CDR3: CASSQWASDLSYEQYF

V: TRBV11-3
size: few
CDR3: CASSSPTGTSEPDTQYF

V: TRBV2
size: NA
CDR3: CASCLKFGELAGNTGELFF

V: TRBV7-9
size: NA
CDR3: CASSLGPQGGNQPQHF

V: TRBV24-1
size: few
CDR3: CATSPGENIQYF

V: TRBV7-9
size: few
CDR3: CASFSGRATDTQYF

V: TRBV4-1
size: few
CDR3: CASSHTRDRGGNEQFF